The subject of this entry is one T cell receptor (beta chain). Its antigen is unknown. The sample belongs to a study of cytomegalovirus exposure and HLA in healthy donors. Notes on the study in general: Reports showed the classifier diagnosing cytomegalovirus status with high specificity and sensitivity. Among TCR beta chains, those listed as cytomegalovirus-associated numbered around 160.

This CDR3 region has 14 residues. CDR1 and CDR2 from the germline V gene are MNHEY and SMNVEV (reference sequence). The ends lost 5 bases at V and 5 bases at J; junction bases unmatched: 8. Here immunoSEQ multiplex PCR was the method, and the copy in TCRdb shows in-frame clones only, minus some. The data contain some 98,000 clones, over 75% of them singletons. Sequencing was performed on PBMCs. This clonotype originated in a man younger than 35 in good health and CMV-seropositive. The V and J genes are TRBV27 and TRBJ1-1; 7 bases align to TRBD1. The CDR3 protein is CASSPTGVGTEAFF. CDR3 nucleotide sequence: TGTGCCAGCAGTCCCACAGGGGTTGGTACTGAAGCTTTCTTT.